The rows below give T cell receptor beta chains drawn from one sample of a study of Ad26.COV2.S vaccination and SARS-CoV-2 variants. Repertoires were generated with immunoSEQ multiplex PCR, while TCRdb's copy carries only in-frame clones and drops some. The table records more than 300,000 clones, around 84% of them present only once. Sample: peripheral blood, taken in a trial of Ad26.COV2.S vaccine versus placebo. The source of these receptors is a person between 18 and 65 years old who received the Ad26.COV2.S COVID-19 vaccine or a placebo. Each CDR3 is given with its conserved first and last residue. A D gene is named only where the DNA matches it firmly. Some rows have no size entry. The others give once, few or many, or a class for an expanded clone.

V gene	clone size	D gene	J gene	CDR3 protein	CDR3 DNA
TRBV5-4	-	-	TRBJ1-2	CASSLAWYNPYGYTF	TGTGCCAGCAGCTTGGCCTGGTACAACCCCTATGGCTACACCTTC
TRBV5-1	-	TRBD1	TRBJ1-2	CASSGDSLYGYTF	TGCGCCAGCAGCGGGGACAGCTTGTATGGCTACACCTTC
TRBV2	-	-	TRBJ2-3	CASSGEQDAVSTDTQYF	TGTGCCAGCAGTGGAGAACAGGATGCAGTTAGCACAGATACGCAGTATTTT
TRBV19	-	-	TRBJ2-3	CASRPEWGYTDTQYF	TGTGCCAGTAGACCCGAATGGGGGTACACAGATACGCAGTATTTT
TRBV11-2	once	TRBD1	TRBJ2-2	CASSLWRSGGPGELFF	TGTGCCAGCAGCTTATGGAGGTCAGGGGGCCCCGGGGAGCTGTTTTTT
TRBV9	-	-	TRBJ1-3	CASSVNPLPGSSGNTIYF	TGTGCCAGCAGCGTAAACCCCCTCCCGGGGAGCTCTGGAAACACCATATATTTT
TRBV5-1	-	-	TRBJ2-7	CASSSQAGGYEQYF	TGCGCCAGCAGCTCACAGGCTGGCGGGTACGAGCAGTACTTC
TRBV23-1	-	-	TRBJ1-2	CASSQSDSPTRYYGYTF	TGCGCCAGCAGTCAGAGTGACAGCCCCACGAGGTACTATGGCTACACCTTC
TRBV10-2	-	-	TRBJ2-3	CASSEISDTQYF	TGCGCCAGCAGTGAGATTTCAGATACGCAGTATTTT
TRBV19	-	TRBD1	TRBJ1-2	CASSTHRDRGGDGYTF	TGTGCCAGTAGTACGCACCGGGACAGGGGAGGAGATGGCTACACCTTC
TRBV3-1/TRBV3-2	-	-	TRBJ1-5	CASSQAGNQPQHF	TGTGCCAGCAGCCAAGCGGGAAATCAGCCCCAGCATTTT
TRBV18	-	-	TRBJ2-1	CASSPGQDNEQFF	TGTGCCAGCTCACCGGGGCAGGACAATGAGCAGTTCTTC
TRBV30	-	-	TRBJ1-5	CAWSVRDSRNSNQPQHF	TGTGCCTGGAGTGTCAGGGACTCCAGAAATAGCAATCAGCCCCAGCATTTT
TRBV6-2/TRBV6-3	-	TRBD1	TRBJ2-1	CASSYSRTGFPDEQFF	TGTGCCAGCAGTTATTCTAGGACAGGCTTCCCGGACGAGCAGTTCTTC
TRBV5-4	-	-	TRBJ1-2	CASSFSQRGGDGYTF	TGTGCCAGCAGCTTCTCTCAGCGGGGCGGGGATGGCTACACCTTC
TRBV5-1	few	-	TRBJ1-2	CASSLEGTTMYGYTF	TGCGCCAGCAGCTTGGAGGGGACTACTATGTATGGCTACACCTTC
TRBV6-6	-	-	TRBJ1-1	CASSYGSKPQLEAFF	TGTGCCAGCAGTTACGGCTCGAAACCTCAGCTTGAAGCTTTCTTT
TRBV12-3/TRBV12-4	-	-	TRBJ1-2	CASSFDGYGYTF	TGTGCCAGCAGTTTCGACGGCTATGGCTACACCTTC
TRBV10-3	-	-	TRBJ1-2	CAISPDNNYGYTF	TGTGCCATCAGCCCGGACAATAACTATGGCTACACCTTC
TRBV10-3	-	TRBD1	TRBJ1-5	CAISPDRGGGQPQHF	TGTGCCATCAGTCCGGACAGGGGAGGTGGTCAGCCCCAGCATTTT
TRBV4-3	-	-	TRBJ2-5	CASSQERLTGHQETQYF	TGCGCCAGCAGCCAAGAGAGACTAACCGGACACCAAGAGACCCAGTACTTC
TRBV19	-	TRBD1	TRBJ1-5	CASSIVRTYRGGNQPQHF	TGTGCCAGTAGTATAGTTCGTACATACAGGGGAGGCAATCAGCCCCAGCATTTT
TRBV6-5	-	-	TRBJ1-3	CASRWASGNTIYF	TGTGCCAGCAGATGGGCATCTGGAAACACCATATATTTT
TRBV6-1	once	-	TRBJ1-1	CASSEWSGGVAFF	TGTGCCAGCAGTGAATGGAGCGGGGGGGTAGCTTTCTTT
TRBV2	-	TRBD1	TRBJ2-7	CASVDWGDRLAYEQYF	TGTGCCAGCGTCGATTGGGGGGACAGGCTGGCCTACGAGCAGTACTTC
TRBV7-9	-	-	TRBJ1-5	CASSSLVSNQPQHF	TGTGCCAGCAGCTCCCTTGTTAGCAATCAGCCCCAGCATTTT
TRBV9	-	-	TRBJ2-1	CASSDSQLYNEQFF	TGTGCCAGCAGCGACAGCCAATTATACAATGAGCAGTTCTTC
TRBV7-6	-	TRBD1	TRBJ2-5	CASSLDRTGVQETQYF	TGTGCCAGCAGCTTAGACCGGACAGGGGTCCAAGAGACCCAGTACTTC
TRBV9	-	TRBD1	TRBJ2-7	CASSFRTGYGFEQYF	TGTGCCAGCAGCTTCCGGACAGGGTACGGGTTCGAGCAGTACTTC
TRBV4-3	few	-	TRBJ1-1	CASSLNLGQQREAFF	TGCGCCAGCAGCCTGAACTTAGGACAGCAGAGAGAAGCTTTCTTT
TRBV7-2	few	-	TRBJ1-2	CASSPDSLNHYGYTF	TGTGCCAGCAGTCCGGACAGCCTTAACCACTATGGCTACACCTTC
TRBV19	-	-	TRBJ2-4	CASRPTEVLAKNIQYF	TGTGCCAGTAGACCCACAGAGGTCCTAGCCAAAAACATTCAGTACTTC
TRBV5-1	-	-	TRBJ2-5	CASSPRTEQETQYF	TGCGCCAGCAGCCCCCGGACAGAGCAAGAGACCCAGTACTTC
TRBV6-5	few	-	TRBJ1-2	CASSYSDDYGYTF	TGTGCCAGCAGTTACTCGGACGACTATGGCTACACCTTC
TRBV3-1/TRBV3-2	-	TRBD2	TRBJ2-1	CASSRGLAGAAEQFF	TGTGCCAGCAGCCGCGGACTAGCGGGGGCCGCCGAGCAGTTCTTC
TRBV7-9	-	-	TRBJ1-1	CASSLAGNTEAFF	TGTGCCAGCAGCTTGGCTGGGAACACTGAAGCTTTCTTT
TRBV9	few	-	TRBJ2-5	CASTVGPIGSEETQYF	TGTGCCAGCACCGTAGGACCGATAGGATCCGAAGAGACCCAGTACTTC
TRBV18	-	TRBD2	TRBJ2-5	CASSGTNEETQYF	TGTGCCAGCTCGGGGACTAATGAGGAGACCCAGTACTTC
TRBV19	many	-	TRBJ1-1	CASSIRGGNTEAFF	TGTGCCAGTAGTATTAGGGGAGGAAACACTGAAGCTTTCTTT
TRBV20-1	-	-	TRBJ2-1	CSASEVGLRFF	TGCAGTGCTAGTGAGGTGGGTCTTAGGTTCTTC
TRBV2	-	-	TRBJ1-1	CASSGQGWGTEAFF	TGTGCCAGCAGTGGGCAGGGGTGGGGCACTGAAGCTTTCTTT
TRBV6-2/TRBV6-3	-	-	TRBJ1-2	CASSERGRNGYTF	TGTGCCAGCAGCGAGAGGGGTAGGAATGGCTACACCTTC
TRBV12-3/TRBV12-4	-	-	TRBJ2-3	CASSLHADTQYF	TGTGCCAGCAGCCTACACGCAGATACGCAGTATTTT
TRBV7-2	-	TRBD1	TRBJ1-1	CASSYRDRRNTEAFF	TGTGCCAGCAGCTATCGGGACAGGCGGAACACTGAAGCTTTCTTT
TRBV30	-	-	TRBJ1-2	CAWTPQRIYGYTF	TGTGCCTGGACCCCCCAGCGTATTTATGGCTACACCTTC
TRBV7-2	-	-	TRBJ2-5	CASSLLQETQYF	TGTGCCAGCAGCTTACTACAAGAGACCCAGTACTTC
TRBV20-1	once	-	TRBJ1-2	CSASYSGFSGYTF	TGCAGTGCTAGTTATTCCGGGTTTAGTGGCTACACCTTC
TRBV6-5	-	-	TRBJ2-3	CASSYSPGGSTDTQYF	TGTGCCAGCAGTTACTCCCCTGGGGGGAGCACAGATACGCAGTATTTT
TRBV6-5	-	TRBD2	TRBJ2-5	CASSYSSGGAGKTQYF	TGTGCCAGCAGTTACTCCAGCGGGGGGGCCGGAAAGACCCAGTACTTC
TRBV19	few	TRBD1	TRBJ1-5	CASRAAFGQGSNQPQHF	TGTGCCAGTAGAGCGGCTTTTGGACAGGGTAGCAATCAGCCCCAGCATTTT